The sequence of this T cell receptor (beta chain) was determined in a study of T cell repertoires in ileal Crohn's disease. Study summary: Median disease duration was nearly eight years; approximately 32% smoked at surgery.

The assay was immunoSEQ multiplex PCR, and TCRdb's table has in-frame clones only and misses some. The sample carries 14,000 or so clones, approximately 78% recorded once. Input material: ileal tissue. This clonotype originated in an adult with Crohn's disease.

The CDR3: CASKPGTSHSPLHF. DNA of the CDR3: TGTGCCAGCAAACCCGGGACTTCGCATTCACCCCTCCACTTT. The chain couples TRBV28 to TRBJ1-6, with D possibly TRBD1 on 5 matching bases. Trimming pared 7 bases from V and 8 bases from J, leaving 15 bases between. The V gene's germline CDR1 is MDHEN and CDR2 SYDVKM. The CDR3 is made up of 14 amino acids.